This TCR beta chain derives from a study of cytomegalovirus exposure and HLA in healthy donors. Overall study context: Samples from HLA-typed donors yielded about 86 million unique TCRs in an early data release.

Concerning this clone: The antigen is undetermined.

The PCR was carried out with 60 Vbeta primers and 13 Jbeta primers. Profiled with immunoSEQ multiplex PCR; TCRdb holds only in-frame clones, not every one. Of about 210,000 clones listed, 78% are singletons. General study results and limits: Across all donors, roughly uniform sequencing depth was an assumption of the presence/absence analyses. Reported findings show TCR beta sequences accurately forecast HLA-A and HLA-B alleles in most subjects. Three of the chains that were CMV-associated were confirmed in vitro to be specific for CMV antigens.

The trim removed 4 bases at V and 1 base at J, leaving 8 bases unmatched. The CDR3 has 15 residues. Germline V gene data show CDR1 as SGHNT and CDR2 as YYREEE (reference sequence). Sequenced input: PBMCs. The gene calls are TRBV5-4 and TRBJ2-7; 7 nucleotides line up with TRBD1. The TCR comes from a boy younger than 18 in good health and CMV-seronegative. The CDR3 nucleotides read TGTGCCAGCAGCCCCGGTGGACAGGTTTCCTACGAGCAGTACTTC. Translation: CASSPGGQVSYEQYF.